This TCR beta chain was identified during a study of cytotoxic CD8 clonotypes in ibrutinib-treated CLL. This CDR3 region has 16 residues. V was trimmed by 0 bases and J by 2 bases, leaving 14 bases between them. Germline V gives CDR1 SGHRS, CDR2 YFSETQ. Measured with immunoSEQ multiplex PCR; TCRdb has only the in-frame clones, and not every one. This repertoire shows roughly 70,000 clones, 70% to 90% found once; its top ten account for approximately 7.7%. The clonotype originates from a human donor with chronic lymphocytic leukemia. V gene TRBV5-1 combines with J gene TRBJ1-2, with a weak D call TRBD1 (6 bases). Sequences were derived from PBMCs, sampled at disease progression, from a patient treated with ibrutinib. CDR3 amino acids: CASSLEGRGMNYGYTF. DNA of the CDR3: TGCGCCAGCAGCTTGGAGGGCAGGGGCATGAACTATGGCTACACCTTC.